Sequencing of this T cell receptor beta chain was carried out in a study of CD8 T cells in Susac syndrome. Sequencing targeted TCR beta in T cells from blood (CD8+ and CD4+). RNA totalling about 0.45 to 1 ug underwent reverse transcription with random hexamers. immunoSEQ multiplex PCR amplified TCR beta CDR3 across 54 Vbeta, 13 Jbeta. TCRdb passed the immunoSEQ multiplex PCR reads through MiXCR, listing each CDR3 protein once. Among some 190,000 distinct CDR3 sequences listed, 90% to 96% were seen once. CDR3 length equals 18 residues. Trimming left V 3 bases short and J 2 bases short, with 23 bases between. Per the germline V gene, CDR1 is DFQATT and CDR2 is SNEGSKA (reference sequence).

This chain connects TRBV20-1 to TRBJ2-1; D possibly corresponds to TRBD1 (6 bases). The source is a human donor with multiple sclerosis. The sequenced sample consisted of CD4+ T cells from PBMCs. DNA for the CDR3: TGCAGTGCTAGGGGGATTGACAGGCGCCCCACTACCTACAATGAGCAGTTCTTC. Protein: CSARGIDRRPTTYNEQFF.